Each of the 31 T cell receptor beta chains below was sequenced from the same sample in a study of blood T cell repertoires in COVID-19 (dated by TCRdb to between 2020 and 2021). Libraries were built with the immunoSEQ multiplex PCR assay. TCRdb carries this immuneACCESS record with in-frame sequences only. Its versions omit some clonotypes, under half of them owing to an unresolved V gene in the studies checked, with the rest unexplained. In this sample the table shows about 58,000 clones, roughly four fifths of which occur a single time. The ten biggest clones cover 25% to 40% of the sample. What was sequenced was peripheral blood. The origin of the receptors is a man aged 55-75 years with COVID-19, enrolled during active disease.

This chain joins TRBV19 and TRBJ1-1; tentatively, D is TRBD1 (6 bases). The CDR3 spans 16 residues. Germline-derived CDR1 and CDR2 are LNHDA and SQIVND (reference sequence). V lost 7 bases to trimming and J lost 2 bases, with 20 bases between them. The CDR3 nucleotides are TGTGCCAGTAAGTTGCGTGCCGGGACACCAAACACTGAAGCTTTCTTT. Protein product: CASKLRAGTPNTEAFF.

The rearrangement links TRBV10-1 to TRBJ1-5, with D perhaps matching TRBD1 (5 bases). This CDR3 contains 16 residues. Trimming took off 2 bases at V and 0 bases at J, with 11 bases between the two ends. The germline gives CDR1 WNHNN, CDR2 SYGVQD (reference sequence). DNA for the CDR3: TGCGCCAGCAGTGAGGGGGCAGATAATAGCAATCAGCCCCAGCATTTT. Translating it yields CASSEGADNSNQPQHF.

CDR3 sequence reads: CASSEGSGGYQETQYF. In DNA form, the CDR3 reads TGTGCCAGCAGTGAAGGGAGCGGGGGCTATCAAGAGACCCAGTACTTC. The gene calls are TRBV6-1 and TRBJ2-5; TRBD2 agrees at 8 bases. The CDR3 consists of 16 residues. Trimming removed 1 base from V and 2 bases from J; junction bases left unmatched: 6. Germline V lookup: CDR1 MNHNS, CDR2 SASEGT.

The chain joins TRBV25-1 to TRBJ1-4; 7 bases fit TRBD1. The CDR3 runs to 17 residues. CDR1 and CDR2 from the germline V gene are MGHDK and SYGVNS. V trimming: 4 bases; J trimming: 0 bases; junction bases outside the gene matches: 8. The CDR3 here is CASSARGQKPTNEKLFF. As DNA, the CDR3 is TGTGCCAGCAGTGCCCGGGGACAGAAACCAACTAATGAAAAACTGTTTTTT.

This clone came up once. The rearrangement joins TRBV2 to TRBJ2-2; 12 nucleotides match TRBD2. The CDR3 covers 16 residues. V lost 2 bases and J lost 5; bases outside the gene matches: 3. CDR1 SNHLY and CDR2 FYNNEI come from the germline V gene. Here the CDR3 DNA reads TGTGCCAGCAGTGAACTAGCGGGAGGGCCTACCGGGGAGCTGTTTTTT. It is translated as CASSELAGGPTGELFF.

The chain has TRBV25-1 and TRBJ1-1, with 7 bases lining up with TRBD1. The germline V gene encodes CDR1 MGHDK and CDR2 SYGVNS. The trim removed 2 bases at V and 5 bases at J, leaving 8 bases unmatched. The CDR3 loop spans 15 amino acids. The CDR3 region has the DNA TGTGCCAGCAGTGAAGGAGGGGGCGAGGTGACTGAAGCTTTCTTT. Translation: CASSEGGGEVTEAFF.

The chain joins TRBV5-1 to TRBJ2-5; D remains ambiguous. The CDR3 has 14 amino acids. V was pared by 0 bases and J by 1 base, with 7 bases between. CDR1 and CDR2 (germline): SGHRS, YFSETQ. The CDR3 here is CASSLGQAQETQYF. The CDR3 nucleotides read TGCGCCAGCAGCTTGGGCCAGGCCCAAGAGACCCAGTACTTC. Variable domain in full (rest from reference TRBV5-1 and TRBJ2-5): KAGVTQTPRYLIKTRGQQVTLSCSPISGHRSVSWYQQTPGQGLQFLFEYFSETQRNKGNFPGRFSGRQFSNSRSEMNVSTLELGDSALYLCASSLGQAQETQYFGPGTRLLVL.

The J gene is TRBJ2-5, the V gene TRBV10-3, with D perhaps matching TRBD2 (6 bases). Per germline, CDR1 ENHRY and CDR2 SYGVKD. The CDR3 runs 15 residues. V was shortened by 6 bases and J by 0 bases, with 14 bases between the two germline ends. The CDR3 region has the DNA TGTGCCATCAGCGACCCGGGGGAAAACCAAGAGACCCAGTACTTC. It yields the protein CAISDPGENQETQYF.

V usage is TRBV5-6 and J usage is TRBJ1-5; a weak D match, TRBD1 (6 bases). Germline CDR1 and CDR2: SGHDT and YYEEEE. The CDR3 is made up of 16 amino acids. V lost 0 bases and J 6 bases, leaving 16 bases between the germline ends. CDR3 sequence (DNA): TGTGCCAGCAGCTTGGCCGCAGGGGTTGGAGGTCAGCCCCAGCATTTT. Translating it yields CASSLAAGVGGQPQHF.

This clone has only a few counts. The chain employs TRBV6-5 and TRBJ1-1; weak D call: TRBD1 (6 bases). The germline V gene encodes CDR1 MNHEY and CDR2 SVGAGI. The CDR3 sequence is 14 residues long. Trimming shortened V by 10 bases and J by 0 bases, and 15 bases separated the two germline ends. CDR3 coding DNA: TGTGCCACGACCCGGACAGCCTTGAACACTGAAGCTTTCTTT. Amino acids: CATTRTALNTEAFF.

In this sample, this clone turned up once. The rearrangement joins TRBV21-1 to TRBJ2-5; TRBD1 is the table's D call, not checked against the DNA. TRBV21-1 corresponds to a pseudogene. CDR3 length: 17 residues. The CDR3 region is CASSEDYPGQSLETQYF. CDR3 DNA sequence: TGTGCCAGCAGCGAAGATTATCCGGGACAATCTTTGGAGACCCAGTACTTC.

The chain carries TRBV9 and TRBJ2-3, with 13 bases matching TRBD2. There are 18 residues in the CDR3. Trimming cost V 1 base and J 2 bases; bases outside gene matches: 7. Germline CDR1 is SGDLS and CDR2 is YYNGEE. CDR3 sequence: CASSVTSGGDPSTDTQYF. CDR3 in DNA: TGTGCCAGCAGCGTAACTAGCGGGGGGGATCCGTCCACAGATACGCAGTATTTT.

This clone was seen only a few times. CDR3 sequence (DNA): TGTGCCAGCAGTGAAGATAGACTAGCGGGAGTCGCCTACAATGAGCAGTTCTTC. Encoded protein: CASSEDRLAGVAYNEQFF. V and J are TRBV6-1 and TRBJ2-1; 12 bases agree with TRBD2. J lost 2 bases, V lost 1 base, and 6 bases had no gene match. The CDR3 is 18 amino acids. Germline V gene lookup returns CDR1 MNHNS and CDR2 SASEGT.

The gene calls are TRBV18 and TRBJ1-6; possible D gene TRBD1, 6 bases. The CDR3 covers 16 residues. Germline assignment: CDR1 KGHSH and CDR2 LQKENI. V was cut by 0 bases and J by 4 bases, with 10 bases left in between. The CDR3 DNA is TGTGCCAGCTCACCACCGAGCAGGGGTTATAATTCACCCCTCCACTTT. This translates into CASSPPSRGYNSPLHF.

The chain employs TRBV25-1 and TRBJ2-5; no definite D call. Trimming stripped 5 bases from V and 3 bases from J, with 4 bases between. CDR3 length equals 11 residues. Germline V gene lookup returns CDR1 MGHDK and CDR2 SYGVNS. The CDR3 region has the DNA TGTGCCAGCAGTTACAAAGAGACCCAGTACTTC. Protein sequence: CASSYKETQYF.

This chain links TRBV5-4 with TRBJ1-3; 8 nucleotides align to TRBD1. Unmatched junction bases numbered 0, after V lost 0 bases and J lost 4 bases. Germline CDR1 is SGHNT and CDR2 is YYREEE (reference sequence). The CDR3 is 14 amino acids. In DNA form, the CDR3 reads TGTGCCAGCAGCTTGGGACAGGGGGGAAACACCATATATTTT. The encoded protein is CASSLGQGGNTIYF. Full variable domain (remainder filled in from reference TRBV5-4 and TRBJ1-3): ETGVTQSPTHLIKTRGQQVTLRCSSQSGHNTVSWYQQALGQGPQFIFQYYREEENGRGNFPPRFSGLQFPNYSSELNVNALELDDSALYLCASSLGQGGNTIYFGEGSWLTVV.

Here the CDR3 DNA reads TGTGCCAGCAGCCAAGAGACAGGGTGTACGGGACTAGCGGGGGGACGAAACTACAATGAGCAGTTCTTC. Translation gives CASSQETGCTGLAGGRNYNEQFF. V usage is TRBV6-8 and J usage is TRBJ2-1, with 15 bases fitting TRBD2. Germline CDR1 is MNHGY and CDR2 is SAAAGT. V shed 6 bases, J shed 3 bases, and the junction held 24 bases outside the gene matches. This CDR3 comprises 23 residues.

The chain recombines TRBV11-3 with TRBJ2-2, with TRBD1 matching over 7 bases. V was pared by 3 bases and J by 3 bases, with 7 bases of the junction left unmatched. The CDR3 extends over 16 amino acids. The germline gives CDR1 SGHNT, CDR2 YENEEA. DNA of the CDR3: TGTGCCAGCAGCTTCAGACAGGGCGGGTACACCGGGGAGCTGTTTTTT. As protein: CASSFRQGGYTGELFF.

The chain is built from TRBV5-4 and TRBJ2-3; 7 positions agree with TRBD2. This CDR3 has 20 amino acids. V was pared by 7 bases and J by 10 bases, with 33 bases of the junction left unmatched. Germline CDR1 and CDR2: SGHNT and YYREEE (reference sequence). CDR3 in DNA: TGTGCCAGCCCGGCGGCGGCGGGGACGGGAGGATACGCAGGGACTAATCCGCAGTATTTT. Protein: CASPAAAGTGGYAGTNPQYF.

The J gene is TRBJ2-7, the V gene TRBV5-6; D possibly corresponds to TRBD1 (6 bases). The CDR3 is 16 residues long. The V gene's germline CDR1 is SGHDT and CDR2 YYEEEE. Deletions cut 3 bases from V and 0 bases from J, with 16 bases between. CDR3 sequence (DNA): TGTGCCAGCAGCTATCAGGGGACAAAGCGCTCCTACGAGCAGTACTTC. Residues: CASSYQGTKRSYEQYF. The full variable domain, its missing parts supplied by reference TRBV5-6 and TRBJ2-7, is DAGVTQSPTHLIKTRGQQVTLRCSPKSGHDTVSWYQQALGQGPQFIFQYYEEEERQRGNFPDRFSGHQFPNYSSELNVNALLLGDSALYLCASSYQGTKRSYEQYFGPGTRLTVT.

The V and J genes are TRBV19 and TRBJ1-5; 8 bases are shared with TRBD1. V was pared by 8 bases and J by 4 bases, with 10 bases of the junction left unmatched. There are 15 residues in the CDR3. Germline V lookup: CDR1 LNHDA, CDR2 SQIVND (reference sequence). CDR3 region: CASGDRQGSNQPQHF. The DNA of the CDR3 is TGTGCCAGTGGGGACAGGCAGGGGAGTAATCAGCCCCAGCATTTT.

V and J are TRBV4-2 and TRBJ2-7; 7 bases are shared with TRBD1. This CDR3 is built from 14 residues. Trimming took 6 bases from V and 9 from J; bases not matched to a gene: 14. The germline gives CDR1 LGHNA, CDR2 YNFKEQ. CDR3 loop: CASSPTGALGRQYF. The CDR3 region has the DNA TGTGCCAGCAGTCCAACAGGGGCCCTTGGAAGGCAGTACTTC.

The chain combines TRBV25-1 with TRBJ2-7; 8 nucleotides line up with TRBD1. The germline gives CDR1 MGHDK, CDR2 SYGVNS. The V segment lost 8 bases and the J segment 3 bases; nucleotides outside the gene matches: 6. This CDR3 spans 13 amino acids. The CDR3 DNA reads TGTGCCAGCTTCACCAGGGGGCGCTACGAGCAGTACTTC. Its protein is CASFTRGRYEQYF.

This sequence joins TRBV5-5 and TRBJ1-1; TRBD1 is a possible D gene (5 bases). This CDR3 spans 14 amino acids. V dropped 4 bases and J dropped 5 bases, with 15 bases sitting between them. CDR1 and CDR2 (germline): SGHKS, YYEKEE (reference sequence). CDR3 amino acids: CASSVGGRGTEAFF. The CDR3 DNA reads TGTGCCAGCAGCGTCGGGGGACGTGGTACTGAAGCTTTCTTT.

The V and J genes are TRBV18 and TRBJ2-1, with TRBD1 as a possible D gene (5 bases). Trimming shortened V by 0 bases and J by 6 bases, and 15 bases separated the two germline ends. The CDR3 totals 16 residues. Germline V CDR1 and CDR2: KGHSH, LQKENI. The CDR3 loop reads CASSPPLRLQGNEQFF. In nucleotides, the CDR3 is TGTGCCAGCTCACCACCTTTAAGGTTGCAGGGCAATGAGCAGTTCTTC.

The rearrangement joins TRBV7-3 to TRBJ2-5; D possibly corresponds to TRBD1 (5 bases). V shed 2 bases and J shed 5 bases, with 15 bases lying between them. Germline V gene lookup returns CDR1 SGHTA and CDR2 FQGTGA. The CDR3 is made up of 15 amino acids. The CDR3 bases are TGTGCCAGCAGCTTACGCGGCAGGGCTTCGGAGACCCAGTACTTC. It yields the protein CASSLRGRASETQYF.

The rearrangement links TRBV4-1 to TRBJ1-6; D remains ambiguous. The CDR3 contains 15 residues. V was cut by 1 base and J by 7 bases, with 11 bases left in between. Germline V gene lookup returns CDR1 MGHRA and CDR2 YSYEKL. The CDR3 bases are TGCGCCAGCAGCCAAGTGGCGGAAGCGAATTCACCCCTCCACTTT. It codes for CASSQVAEANSPLHF.

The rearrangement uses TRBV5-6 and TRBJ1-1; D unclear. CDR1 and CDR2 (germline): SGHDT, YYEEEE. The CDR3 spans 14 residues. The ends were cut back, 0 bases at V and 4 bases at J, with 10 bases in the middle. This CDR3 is CASSLAGKGTEAFF. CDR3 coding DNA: TGTGCCAGCAGCTTGGCGGGGAAAGGCACTGAAGCTTTCTTT.

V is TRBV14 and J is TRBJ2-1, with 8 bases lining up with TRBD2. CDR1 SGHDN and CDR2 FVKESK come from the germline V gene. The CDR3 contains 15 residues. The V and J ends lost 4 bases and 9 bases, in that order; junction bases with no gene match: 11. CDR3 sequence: CASSPPGLGSSEQFF. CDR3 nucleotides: TGTGCCAGCAGCCCGCCGGGACTAGGGAGTAGTGAGCAGTTCTTC.

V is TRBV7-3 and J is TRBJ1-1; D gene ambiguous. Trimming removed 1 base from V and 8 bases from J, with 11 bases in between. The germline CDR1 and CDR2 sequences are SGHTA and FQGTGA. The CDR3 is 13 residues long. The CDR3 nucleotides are TGTGCCAGCAGCTTAATGGTCGGGAAGGAAGCTTTCTTT. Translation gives CASSLMVGKEAFF.

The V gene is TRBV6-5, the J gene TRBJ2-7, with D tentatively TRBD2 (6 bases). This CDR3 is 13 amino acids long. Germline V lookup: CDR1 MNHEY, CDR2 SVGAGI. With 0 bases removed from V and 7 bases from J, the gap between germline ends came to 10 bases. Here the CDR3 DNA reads TGTGCCAGCAGTTACTCTGGAGGGTGGGAGCAGTACTTC. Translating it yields CASSYSGGWEQYF.